This T cell receptor beta chain was found in a study of multiple sclerosis patients with progressive multifocal leukoencephalopathy. Findings and caveats of the study: Preferential TRBV-TRBJ pairings or common gene usage were not detected at PML. Most PML patients had lower entropy, suggesting less diverse TRB repertoires.

As to this clone: Antigen: not known.

The table came from immunoSEQ multiplex PCR; TCRdb's copy has only in-frame clones and leaves some out. The table lists roughly 28,000 clones, 88% of them singletons, with 1.1% in the top ten. This CDR3 region has 15 residues. Germline CDR1 MNHEY, CDR2 SVGAGI. V dropped 6 bases and J dropped 3; count of bases not matched to a gene: 8. Stated time point: before natalizumab initiation. All patients had prior interferon beta, and all PML patients were female. The chain links TRBV6-5 to TRBJ1-2, with 9 bases identical to TRBD1. The sequenced sample was PBMCs. The receptor was derived from a human donor with multiple sclerosis. The CDR3 spells CASSLGQGPYYGYTF. The CDR3, as DNA: TGTGCCAGCAGCCTCGGACAGGGGCCCTACTATGGCTACACCTTC.